This TCR beta chain was sequenced in a study of cytomegalovirus exposure and HLA in healthy donors. Regarding the study as a whole: The authors enumerated under 200 TCR beta chains as linked to cytomegalovirus. When analyzed later, a missense DCLRE1C variant was found to be linked to TCR beta V- and J-gene trimming. TCR beta sequences numbering 15,000 to 20,000 were associated with HLA alleles at 0.05 false discovery rate in a later analysis. Other equally common chains were less clonally expanded than HLA-associated TCR beta chains, a later analysis showed.

Germline V gene lookup returns CDR1 MNHNS and CDR2 SASEGT. The CDR3 runs to 15 residues. The V gene lost 1 base and the J gene lost 1 base, with 10 bases spanning the gap. Of note for this clone: No antigen is known for it.

The PCR used 60 Vbeta and 13 Jbeta primers. The method was immunoSEQ multiplex PCR; TCRdb's version includes in-frame clones alone and lacks a portion of them. The sample holds under 250,000 clones. This sequence joins TRBV6-1 and TRBJ1-1; no clear D. The clonotype was recovered from a girl aged 2-10 years in good health and CMV-seropositive. The sample taken for sequencing was PBMCs. The CDR3 protein is CASSEEEGKNTEAFF. In DNA, the CDR3 is TGTGCCAGCAGTGAAGAGGAGGGAAAGAACACTGAAGCTTTCTTT.